The rows below give T cell receptor beta chains drawn from one sample of a study of identical twins. One entry per CDR3 protein results from TCRdb running MiXCR on the 5' RACE reads. The repertoire includes under 350,000 distinct CDR3 sequences, less than 9.5% of them detected once, and 7% to 8.5% sits in the top ten. This sample also appeared in a second study, on yellow fever vaccine responses in identical twins.

Specimen: CD8+ T cells sorted from blood. These receptors were collected from a young woman in good health. The CDR3 runs from the conserved cysteine through the conserved F or W. The D gene is left open where the match is weak. Expanded clones get a size class; other rows say once, few or many, or leave the size out.

-	-	TRBV29-1	TRBJ1-1	CSVGRQLAEAFF	TGCAGCGTTGGCCGGCAGCTCGCTGAAGCTTTCTTT
-	many	TRBV7-6	TRBJ2-7	CASSTPGYEQYF	TGTGCCAGCAGCACCCCGGGGTACGAGCAGTACTTC
-	many	TRBV4-3	TRBJ2-1	CASSQGLQGSPPYNEQFF	TGCGCCAGCAGCCAAGGGCTCCAGGGGTCCCCCCCATACAATGAGCAGTTCTTC
TRBD2	few	TRBV20-1	TRBJ2-3	CSASGPLAGVSGDTQYF	TGCAGTGCCTCCGGACCACTAGCGGGAGTATCTGGAGATACGCAGTATTTT
-	-	TRBV10-3	TRBJ2-1	CAISEFVEQNPRSVGEQFF	TGTGCCATCAGTGAGTTCGTCGAGCAGAATCCCCGAAGTGTTGGTGAGCAGTTCTTC
TRBD1	few	TRBV12-3/TRBV12-4	TRBJ2-2	CASSLATDRGYTGELFF	TGTGCCAGCAGTTTAGCTACGGACAGGGGGTACACCGGGGAGCTGTTTTTT
-	few	TRBV14	TRBJ2-1	CASSPDLGNEQFF	TGTGCCAGCAGCCCGGACCTGGGCAATGAGCAGTTCTTC
TRBD2	many	TRBV7-6	TRBJ2-7	CASSLGLAGETYEQYF	TGTGCCAGCAGCTTAGGCCTCGCGGGAGAGACATACGAGCAGTACTTC
TRBD2	few	TRBV11-2	TRBJ2-3	CASKTSGSGLDTQYF	TGTGCCAGCAAGACTAGCGGGAGCGGTTTGGATACGCAGTATTTT
-	-	TRBV5-5	TRBJ1-4	CASSMREGSEKLFF	TGTGCCAGCAGTATGAGGGAAGGTAGTGAAAAACTGTTTTTT
TRBD2	many	TRBV29-1	TRBJ2-1	CSVPLAGLGNEQFF	TGCAGCGTTCCCCTAGCGGGATTGGGCAATGAGCAGTTCTTC
-	many	TRBV20-1	TRBJ2-3	CSARVEEGRTDTQYF	TGCAGTGCTAGAGTGGAGGAGGGTAGGACAGATACGCAGTATTTT
-	few	TRBV6-6	TRBJ1-2	CASEGMVGGYTF	TGTGCCAGCGAAGGGATGGTTGGTGGCTACACCTTC
-	many	TRBV7-2	TRBJ2-7	CASSTIYEQYF	TGTGCCAGCAGCACGATCTACGAGCAGTACTTC
TRBD1	-	TRBV7-9	TRBJ2-1	CASSLIGTGPYNEQFF	TGTGCCAGCAGCTTAATTGGGACAGGGCCTTACAATGAGCAGTTCTTC
TRBD2	-	TRBV5-1	TRBJ2-1	CASSLPLAGDNEQFF	TGCGCCAGCAGCCTTCCCCTAGCGGGAGACAATGAGCAGTTCTTC
TRBD2	few	TRBV6-1	TRBJ2-5	CASSPLAGEAQETQYF	TGTGCCAGCAGTCCACTAGCGGGGGAGGCACAAGAGACCCAGTACTTC
-	many	TRBV15	TRBJ1-1	CATSRELRIANTEAFF	TGTGCCACCAGCAGAGAACTCCGTATTGCGAACACTGAAGCTTTCTTT